This T cell receptor (beta chain) was retrieved from a study of cytomegalovirus exposure and HLA in healthy donors. At the level of the study: HLA-typed donors were the source of approximately 88 million unique TCRs held in an early data release. Study results and limitations: It was in a later analysis that TCR association rates were seen to vary by HLA locus, highest for DRB1 and lowest for HLA-C.

The CDR3 extends over 15 amino acids. 13 Jbeta primers and 60 Vbeta primers were used for the PCR. The data were produced by immunoSEQ multiplex PCR, yet TCRdb's version contains in-frame clones alone and is incomplete. The sample lists some 150,000 clones, roughly four fifths occurring once. This clone was recorded at least ten times. Its antigen is not identified. The sample consisted of PBMCs. This TCR was sampled from a woman between 25 and 40 years old in good health and CMV-seropositive. The V call is TRBV21-1, the J call TRBJ1-2. TRBV21-1 is listed as a pseudogene. The CDR3 loop reads CASSIAGTGLYGYTF. The CDR3 DNA reads TGTGCCAGCAGCATCGCCGGGACGGGACTTTATGGCTACACCTTC.